This TCR beta chain is from a study of T-cell reconstitution after alpha-beta-depleted transplantation in children. This clonotype occurred many times. The CDR3 is 12 residues long. Trimming shortened V by 4 bases and J by 6 bases, and 6 bases separated the two germline ends. CDR1 is LGHDT and CDR2 is YNNKEL in the germline V gene (reference sequence). Molecular barcoding with unique molecular identifiers was used for the TCRbeta library. Via MiXCR, TCRdb re-called the PCR reads, giving one row per CDR3 protein. This table has about 610,000 distinct CDR3 sequences, 8% to 11% appearing once. This receptor was taken from a human donor who donated a stem cell graft to a child with acute myeloid leukemia. The V gene is TRBV3-1, the J gene TRBJ2-2; D not certain. The sequences come from PBMCs from the stem cell graft donor, collected from the stem cell graft. The CDR3 sequence: CASSLVSGELFF. The CDR3 DNA reads TGTGCCAGCAGCCTCGTTTCCGGGGAGCTGTTTTTT. The complete variable domain, with remaining parts taken from reference TRBV3-1 and TRBJ2-2, reads DTAVSQTPKYLVTQMGNDKSIKCEQNLGHDTMYWYKQDSKKFLKIMFSYNNKELIINETVPNRFSPKSPDKAHLNLHINSLELGDSAVYFCASSLVSGELFFGEGSRLTVL.